This TCR beta chain was sequenced during a study of OX40 agonist ivuxolimab in advanced cancers. About the study: An agonistic human IgG2 monoclonal antibody against OX40 (CD134) was given. Patients got intravenous ivuxolimab at 0.01 to 10 mg/kg every 2 weeks. Mean age 60 years, range 23 to 79; approximately 80% male.

Repertoires were generated with immunoSEQ multiplex PCR, while TCRdb's copy carries only in-frame clones and drops some. The sample includes roughly 79,000 clones, 85% of them seen just once. About this clone itself: Antigen specificity is unknown.

With 3 bases clipped from V and 11 bases from J, the junction kept 7 bases outside the gene matches. CDR1 LNHDA and CDR2 SQIVND come from the germline V gene (reference sequence). The CDR3 consists of 13 residues. General observations from the study: The mean number of expanded clones was higher in CD8+ T cells than in CD4+.

The material was CD4+ or CD8+ T cells sorted from blood, obtained in a trial of the OX40 agonist ivuxolimab. This chain uses TRBV19 with TRBJ1-1, with TRBD1 matching 9 bases. The sequence was collected from an adult with an advanced solid tumor such as melanoma, head and neck, liver or kidney cancer. The CDR3 loop is CASSMGTGLLAFF. For the CDR3, the DNA is TGTGCCAGTAGTATGGGGACAGGGTTGTTGGCTTTCTTT.